This entry lists 30 T cell receptor beta chains sequenced from one sample in a study of vaccination and CD4 T cells after COVID-19. With the Oncomine TCR Beta short-read assay, DNA from cultured CD4+ T cells was sequenced. MiXCR, applied by TCRdb to the PCR reads, yields one record per CDR3 protein. The repertoire holds approximately 15,000 distinct CDR3 sequences, with about 48% as singletons. Their antigens are not known. The treatment here: 10-day PBMC culture with coronavirus spike peptide pools or control peptides (ViraFEST assay). The specimen comprised CD4+ T cells from blood, cultured in vitro, sampled before SARS-CoV-2 vaccination. These receptors were obtained from a human donor who had recovered from COVID-19.

The rearrangement uses TRBV6-1 and TRBJ1-6; no clear D gene. Germline V gene lookup returns CDR1 MNHNS and CDR2 SASEGT. The CDR3 spans 15 residues. Trimming left V 6 bases short and J 9 bases short, with 18 bases between. DNA for the CDR3: TGTGCCAGCAGCCCGCGGACCGCCGAAATTTCACCCCTCCACTTT. This gives the protein CASSPRTAEISPLHF.

This clonotype came up a few times. This rearrangement joins TRBV7-9 to TRBJ2-2; D is perhaps TRBD1 or TRBD2 (5 bases each). Germline V gene data show CDR1 as SEHNR and CDR2 as FQNEAQ (reference sequence). The CDR3 runs 16 residues. The ends were cut back, 5 bases at V and 5 bases at J, with 18 bases in the middle. The CDR3 DNA sequence: TGTGCCAGCAGCCAATTCGGGACGCCGTTTACCGGGGAGCTGTTTTTT. It specifies CASSQFGTPFTGELFF.

The chain has TRBV7-8 and TRBJ2-5, with D uncertain. CDR1 and CDR2 from the germline V gene are SGHVS and FQNEAQ. V was clipped by 0 bases and J by 4 bases, with 6 bases between them. The CDR3 totals 13 residues. As DNA, the CDR3 is TGTGCCAGCAGCTTAGCCCAAAGAGAGACCCAGTACTTC. Protein: CASSLAQRETQYF.

The J gene is TRBJ1-6, the V gene TRBV20-1; the match to TRBD1 covers 8 bases. With 5 bases clipped from V and 8 bases from J, the junction kept 8 bases outside the gene matches. Per the germline V gene, CDR1 is DFQATT and CDR2 is SNEGSKA (reference sequence). There are 14 residues in the CDR3. The CDR3 DNA reads TGCAGTGCTCCTCGACAGGGGATAGATTCACCCCTCCACTTT. Its protein is CSAPRQGIDSPLHF.

The CDR3 loop reads CAWSPAGYGYTF. As DNA, the CDR3 is TGTGCCTGGAGCCCCGCCGGCTATGGCTACACCTTC. The rearrangement joins TRBV30 to TRBJ1-2, with D hard to call. This CDR3 spans 12 amino acids. Germline V gene lookup returns CDR1 GTSNPN and CDR2 SVGIG (reference sequence). Between the trimmed V and J ends, which lost 3 bases and 4 bases, there was a span of 9 bases.

The CDR3 nucleotides read TGCAGTGCCACCGAGGACAATTCCTACGAGCAGTACTTC. Protein: CSATEDNSYEQYF. The chain recombines TRBV20-1 with TRBJ2-7; D may be TRBD1 (5 bases). There are 13 residues in the CDR3. The V end lost 6 bases, the J end lost 1 base, and 13 bases lay between the germline ends. Germline V gene lookup returns CDR1 DFQATT and CDR2 SNEGSKA (reference sequence).

The V call is TRBV20-1, the J call TRBJ1-1; D not resolved. CDR3 length equals 12 residues. Germline CDR1 is DFQATT and CDR2 is SNEGSKA (reference sequence). V was trimmed by 2 bases and J by 4 bases, leaving 8 bases between them. The CDR3 loop is CSARRGSTEAFF. DNA for the CDR3: TGCAGTGCTAGACGGGGTTCCACTGAAGCTTTCTTT.

The table lists this clonotype with a count of one. The chain combines TRBV7-2 with TRBJ2-1; 11 bases agree with TRBD2. Germline CDR1 is SGHTA and CDR2 is FQGNSA. The CDR3 sequence is 15 residues long. The trim removed 5 bases at V and 6 bases at J, leaving 6 bases unmatched. The CDR3 spells CASSVRLAGPNEQFF. The CDR3 coding sequence is TGTGCCAGCAGCGTGAGACTAGCGGGACCCAATGAGCAGTTCTTC.

The gene calls are TRBV21-1 and TRBJ2-3; the table assigns TRBD2, which was not confirmed against the DNA. TRBV21-1 is a recognized pseudogene. The CDR3 contains 15 residues. CDR3 nucleotides: TGTGCCGTAAGACGGGGACTAGGGGATACAGATACGCAGTATTTT. Its protein product is CAVRRGLGDTDTQYF.

The J gene is TRBJ2-5, the V gene TRBV7-9; D call uncertain. This CDR3 has 17 amino acids. Germline CDR1 SEHNR, CDR2 FQNEAQ (reference sequence). V lost 1 base and J lost 5, with 20 bases in between. CDR3 sequence (DNA): TGTGCCAGCAGCTTAGTTTCGGGTTGGCGAACTTTGGAGACCCAGTACTTC. Translating it yields CASSLVSGWRTLETQYF.

The DNA for the CDR3 is TGTGCCATCAGTGAGTCGACCTCGAGACAGGGCTCTGGAAACACCATATATTTT. It specifies CAISESTSRQGSGNTIYF. The chain joins TRBV10-3 to TRBJ1-3, with 7 bases fitting TRBD1. Germline CDR1 and CDR2: ENHRY and SYGVKD. The CDR3 has 18 amino acids. The junction had 8 bases not matched to a gene; V was cut back by 0 bases and J by 0 bases.

As for this clonotype: It may be a read error: a sequence one base away is much more abundant. The J gene is TRBJ1-5, the V gene TRBV19, with 11 bases aligning to TRBD1. CDR1 LNHDA and CDR2 SQIVND come from the germline V gene (reference sequence). This CDR3 is 16 amino acids long. V shed 9 bases and J 6 bases; nucleotides not matched to a gene: 13. The CDR3 loop is CARRILRGQGVQPQHF. In nucleotides, the CDR3 is TGTGCCAGAAGAATCCTCCGGGGACAGGGGGTTCAGCCCCAGCATTTT.

This clonotype appeared a few times. The genes are TRBV6-5 and TRBJ1-2, with 7 bases that match TRBD1. The CDR3 sequence is 14 residues long. Unmatched junction bases numbered 4, after V lost 0 bases and J lost 6 bases. Germline-derived CDR1 and CDR2 are MNHEY and SVGAGI. This CDR3 is CASSYSTGVDGYTF. In nucleotides, the CDR3 is TGTGCCAGCAGTTACTCTACAGGGGTGGATGGCTACACCTTC.

This clonotype was detected only a few times. The V gene is TRBV20-1, the J gene TRBJ2-3; 13 bases match TRBD2. The CDR3 has 15 amino acids. With V trimmed by 2 bases and J by 6 bases, 5 bases remained unmatched. Per germline, CDR1 DFQATT and CDR2 SNEGSKA (reference sequence). CDR3 sequence reads: CSARLGLAGRDTQYF. DNA of the CDR3: TGCAGTGCTAGACTGGGACTAGCGGGGAGGGATACGCAGTATTTT.

The chain joins TRBV6-2 or TRBV6-3 to TRBJ1-2; unclear D gene. The CDR3 contains 16 residues. Deletions cut 5 bases from V and 3 bases from J, with 19 bases between. In germline, CDR1 is MNHEY, CDR2 SVGEGT. The CDR3 DNA reads as TGTGCCAGCAGTCCTAGAGCCCTATTGGAAGACTATGGCTACACCTTC. This codes for CASSPRALLEDYGYTF.

The rearrangement joins TRBV11-1 to TRBJ2-5; D remains unclear. Trimming removed 3 bases from V and 4 bases from J, with 9 bases in between. The CDR3 runs to 13 residues. Germline values: CDR1 SGHAT, CDR2 FQDESV (reference sequence). CDR3 nucleotide sequence: TGTGCCAGCAGCTTTGGGTCGGCAGAGACCCAGTACTTC. Amino acid sequence: CASSFGSAETQYF.

This clonotype was seen a few times. The chain is built from TRBV6-1 and TRBJ2-7; 7 positions agree with TRBD1. This CDR3 comprises 13 residues. Looked up from germline, CDR1 is MNHNS and CDR2 is SASEGT. V gave up 3 bases and J gave up 10 bases; unmatched junction bases: 9. The CDR3 loop reads CASSDRDRGEQYF. CDR3 nucleotides: TGTGCCAGCAGTGACCGGGACAGAGGAGAACAGTACTTC.

Judged by abundance, this clonotype is large. J is TRBJ2-3 and V is TRBV20-1, with D possibly matching TRBD2 (6 bases). V was pared by 3 bases and J by 1 base, with 11 bases between. The germline gives CDR1 DFQATT, CDR2 SNEGSKA (reference sequence). CDR3 size: 14 residues. The CDR3 nucleotides are TGCAGTGCTAGTGTCGGGAGCGGCACAGATACGCAGTATTTT. This gives the protein CSASVGSGTDTQYF.

The chain is built from TRBV7-6 and TRBJ1-2; perhaps TRBD1 as D (6 bases). The germline V and J ends were trimmed by 7 bases and 4 bases, with 19 bases remaining between them. The CDR3 is 15 amino acids. CDR1 is SGHVS and CDR2 is FNYEAQ in the germline V gene. Here the CDR3 DNA reads TGTGCCAGCACCTCCCCGGGGGCAGGATCCTATGGCTACACCTTC. Its translation: CASTSPGAGSYGYTF.

The rearrangement joins TRBV11-2 to TRBJ2-5; a weak D match, TRBD1 (6 bases). The ends were cut back, 5 bases at V and 5 bases at J, with 18 bases in the middle. CDR1 is SGHAT, CDR2 FQNNGV, per germline. The CDR3 consists of 15 residues. The CDR3 DNA sequence: TGTGCCAGCAGCGCGCTGCGTGGGGGCGGGGAGACCCAGTACTTC. Translated, it gives CASSALRGGGETQYF. Complete variable domain (other parts from reference TRBV11-2 and TRBJ2-5): EAGVAQSPRYKIIEKRQSVAFWCNPISGHATLYWYQQILGQGPKLLIQFQNNGVVDDSQLPKDRFSAERLKGVDSTLKIQPAKLEDSAVYLCASSALRGGGETQYFGPGTRLLVL.

This rearrangement joins TRBV27 to TRBJ2-2, with D uncertain. Trimming cost V 3 bases and J 2 bases, with 10 bases left between them. Germline CDR1 reads MNHEY; CDR2 reads SMNVEV (reference sequence). The CDR3 has 15 amino acids. The CDR3 loop is CASSFVTPNTGELFF. CDR3 sequence (DNA): TGTGCCAGCAGTTTCGTGACCCCAAACACCGGGGAGCTGTTTTTT.

This sequence joins TRBV6-1 and TRBJ1-1; no clear D gene. Trimming left V 5 bases short and J 4 bases short, with 14 bases between. The CDR3 totals 14 residues. Germline-derived CDR1 and CDR2 are MNHNS and SASEGT. The DNA for the CDR3 is TGTGCCAGCAGTAAACGGGAGGCAGGCACTGAAGCTTTCTTT. This sequence encodes CASSKREAGTEAFF.

The chain combines TRBV11-3 with TRBJ2-5, with TRBD1 matching over 8 bases. CDR1 SGHNT and CDR2 YENEEA come from the germline V gene. After removal of 1 base from V and 1 base from J, the junction contained 5 bases not matched to a gene. CDR3 length equals 16 residues. CDR3 region: CASSLGQGIIQETQYF. CDR3 DNA: TGTGCCAGCAGCTTAGGACAGGGGATTATCCAAGAGACCCAGTACTTC.

This clonotype was recorded once. The V and J genes are TRBV7-6 and TRBJ1-6, with D unclear. CDR3 length equals 13 residues. CDR1 and CDR2 from the germline V gene are SGHVS and FNYEAQ. Deletions cut 3 bases from V and 9 bases from J, with 9 bases between. The CDR3 reads CASSLDLSSPLHF. In DNA, the CDR3 is TGTGCCAGCAGCTTGGATTTAAGTTCACCCCTCCACTTT.

This chain uses TRBV7-7 with TRBJ2-5; tentatively, D is TRBD2 (6 bases). CDR1 is SSHAT, CDR2 FNYEAQ, per germline (reference sequence). The V and J ends lost 9 bases and 4 bases respectively, with 12 bases between them. The CDR3 is 12 residues long. The CDR3 is CASGPRGETQYF. As DNA, the CDR3 is TGTGCCAGTGGACCGCGGGGAGAGACCCAGTACTTC.

V gene TRBV11-2 combines with J gene TRBJ2-3, with D unresolved. The CDR3 consists of 14 residues. V lost 6 bases, J lost 2 bases, and 12 bases lay in between. Germline V lookup: CDR1 SGHAT, CDR2 FQNNGV. The CDR3 DNA is TGTGCCAGCAGATCACGGTCTAACACAGATACGCAGTATTTT. This translates into CASRSRSNTDTQYF.

V is TRBV27 and J is TRBJ2-3; 12 nucleotides agree with TRBD2. V gave up 5 bases and J gave up 0 bases; unmatched junction bases: 6. The CDR3 consists of 17 residues. Germline CDR1 reads MNHEY; CDR2 reads SMNVEV (reference sequence). CDR3 bases: TGTGCCAGCAGTCTCCGGACTAGCGGGGATAGCACAGATACGCAGTATTTT. This translates into CASSLRTSGDSTDTQYF.

This clonotype has just a few counts. The chain joins TRBV15 to TRBJ1-2; D is possibly TRBD1 (6 bases). V was shortened by 1 base and J by 0 bases, with 12 bases between the two germline ends. This CDR3 has 16 residues. Germline-derived CDR1 and CDR2 are LNHNV and YYDKDF (reference sequence). CDR3 sequence (DNA): TGTGCCACCAGCAGAGGGCGGACAGTGCCTAACTATGGCTACACCTTC. As protein: CATSRGRTVPNYGYTF.

The V and J genes are TRBV6-1 and TRBJ1-5; TRBD1 matches 7 bases. In germline, CDR1 is MNHNS, CDR2 SASEGT. The CDR3 is 16 amino acids. V lost 6 bases, J lost 0 bases, and 8 bases stayed unmatched. Here the CDR3 reads CASRPEQGPSNQPQHF. The CDR3 region has the DNA TGTGCCAGCAGACCAGAACAGGGGCCTAGCAATCAGCCCCAGCATTTT.

V is TRBV29-1 and J is TRBJ1-2, with D possibly being TRBD1 (5 bases). CDR1 is SQVTM, CDR2 ANQGSEA, per germline. Between the trimmed V and J ends, which lost 4 bases and 6 bases, there was a span of 6 bases. The CDR3 is 10 amino acids. CDR3 coding DNA: TGCAGCGTTGGGGGGGATGGCTACACCTTC. Encoded protein: CSVGGDGYTF.